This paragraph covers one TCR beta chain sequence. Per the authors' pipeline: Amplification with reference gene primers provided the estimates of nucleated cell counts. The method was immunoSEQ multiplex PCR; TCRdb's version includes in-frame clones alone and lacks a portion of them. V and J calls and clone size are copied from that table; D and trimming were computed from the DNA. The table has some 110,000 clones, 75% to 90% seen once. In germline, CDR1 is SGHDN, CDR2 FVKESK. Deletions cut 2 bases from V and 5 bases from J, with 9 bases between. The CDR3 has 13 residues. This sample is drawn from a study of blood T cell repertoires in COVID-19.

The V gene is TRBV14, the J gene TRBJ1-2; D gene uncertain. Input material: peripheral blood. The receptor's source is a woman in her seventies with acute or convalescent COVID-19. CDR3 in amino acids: CASSQTQKYGYTF. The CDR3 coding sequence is TGTGCCAGCAGCCAAACACAAAAATATGGCTACACCTTC.